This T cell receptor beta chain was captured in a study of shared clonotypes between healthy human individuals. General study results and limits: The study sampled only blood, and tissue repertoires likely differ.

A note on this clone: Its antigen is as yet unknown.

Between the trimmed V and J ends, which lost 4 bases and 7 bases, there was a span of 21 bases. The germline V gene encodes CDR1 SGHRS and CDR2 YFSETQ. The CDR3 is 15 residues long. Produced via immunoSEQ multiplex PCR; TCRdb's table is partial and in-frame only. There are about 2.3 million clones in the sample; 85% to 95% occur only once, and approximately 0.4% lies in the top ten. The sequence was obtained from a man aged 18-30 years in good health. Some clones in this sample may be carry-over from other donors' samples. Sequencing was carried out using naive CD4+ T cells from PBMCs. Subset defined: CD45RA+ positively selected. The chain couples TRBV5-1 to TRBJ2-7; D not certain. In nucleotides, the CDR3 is TGCGCCAGCAGCCTGACGCTGGGTACCTTGGGGGAGCAGTACTTC. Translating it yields CASSLTLGTLGEQYF.